A selection of T cell receptor beta chains follows, all from one sample in a study of cytomegalovirus exposure and HLA in healthy donors. Assay: immunoSEQ multiplex PCR; the TCRdb copy retains only in-frame clones and omits some. The sample carries more than 200,000 clones, roughly 83% recorded once. The specimen sequenced was PBMCs. The receptors were gathered from a girl aged 5-17 years in good health and CMV-seronegative. Both conserved end residues are part of each CDR3. A D gene is named only where the DNA matches it firmly. The size of a clone is reported for some rows only, either as once, few or many, or as a class for expanded clones.

V	size	D	J	CDR3	DNA
TRBV14	NA	NA	TRBJ2-7	CASSQAVEQYF	TGTGCCAGCAGCCAAGCCGTAGAGCAGTACTTC
TRBV10-3	NA	NA	TRBJ1-2	CAISKIPGDCVGYTF	TGTGCCATCAGTAAGATCCCCGGGGATTGTGTTGGCTACACCTTC
TRBV28	NA	TRBD1	TRBJ1-2	CASSRLSTGLRGYTF	TGTGCCAGCAGCCGACTCTCGACAGGGTTACGCGGCTACACCTTC
TRBV19	NA	TRBD1	TRBJ2-7	CASSLRTTGVAQAEQYF	TGTGCCAGTAGTCTCCGCACGACAGGGGTGGCCCAAGCGGAACAGTACTTC
TRBV7-9	NA	TRBD1	TRBJ2-3	CASSLGTGTFTDTQYF	TGTGCCAGCAGCTTAGGGACAGGCACTTTCACAGATACGCAGTATTTT
TRBV5-1	NA	TRBD2	TRBJ2-7	CASSLYGVAGSEQYF	TGCGCCAGCAGCTTGTACGGGGTAGCGGGTAGCGAGCAGTACTTC
TRBV7-2	NA	TRBD1	TRBJ2-1	CASSPDRVNEQFF	TGTGCCAGCAGCCCGGACAGGGTCAATGAGCAGTTCTTC
TRBV5-1	NA	NA	TRBJ2-3	CASSTFPTGTDTQYF	TGCGCCAGCAGTACCTTCCCAACGGGCACAGATACGCAGTATTTT
TRBV6-5	NA	TRBD1	TRBJ2-2	CASSGGQGYTGELFF	TGTGCCAGCAGTGGGGGACAGGGGTACACCGGGGAGCTGTTTTTT
TRBV19	NA	TRBD1	TRBJ1-5	CASNLLDRDRGGNQPQHF	TGTGCCAGTAATCTATTAGACCGGGACAGGGGTGGCAATCAGCCCCAGCATTTT
TRBV28	NA	NA	TRBJ1-1	CASSFGDRRTTEAFF	TGTGCCAGCAGTTTCGGTGACAGGCGAACTACTGAAGCTTTCTTT
TRBV28	NA	NA	TRBJ1-2	CASTIPAMEGFDYGYTF	TGTGCCAGCACCATCCCCGCAATGGAGGGATTTGACTATGGCTACACCTTC
TRBV5-1	NA	NA	TRBJ1-1	CASSSQSGRLNTEAFF	TGCGCCAGCAGCTCGCAAAGCGGTAGATTGAACACTGAAGCTTTCTTT
TRBV9	NA	NA	TRBJ1-1	CASSVLPAGVLGEAFF	TGTGCCAGCAGCGTCCTCCCTGCAGGGGTCTTGGGTGAAGCTTTCTTT
TRBV6-5	NA	TRBD1	TRBJ2-1	CASSITGGNEQFF	TGTGCCAGCAGCATCACAGGGGGCAATGAGCAGTTCTTC
TRBV5-1	NA	TRBD2	TRBJ2-3	CASSTHSRAGESTDTQYF	TGCGCCAGCAGCACCCATTCTAGGGCGGGAGAGAGCACAGATACGCAGTATTTT
TRBV19	few	TRBD1	TRBJ1-2	CASSRQGNYGYTF	TGTGCCAGTAGCCGACAGGGCAACTATGGCTACACCTTC
TRBV6-6	few	TRBD1	TRBJ2-1	CASSSPEGQGDEQFF	TGTGCCAGCAGCTCTCCGGAAGGACAGGGCGATGAGCAGTTCTTC